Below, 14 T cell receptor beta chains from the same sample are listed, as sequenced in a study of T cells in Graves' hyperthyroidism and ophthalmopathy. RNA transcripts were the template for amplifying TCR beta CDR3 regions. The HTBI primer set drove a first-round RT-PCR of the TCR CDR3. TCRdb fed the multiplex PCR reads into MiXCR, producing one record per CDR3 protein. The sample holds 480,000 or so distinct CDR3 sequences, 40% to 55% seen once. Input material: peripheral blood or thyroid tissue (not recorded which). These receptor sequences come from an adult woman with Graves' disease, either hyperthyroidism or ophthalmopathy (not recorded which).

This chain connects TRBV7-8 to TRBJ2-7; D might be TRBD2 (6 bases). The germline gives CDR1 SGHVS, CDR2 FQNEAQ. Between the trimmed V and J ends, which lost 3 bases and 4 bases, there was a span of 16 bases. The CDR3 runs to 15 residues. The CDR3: CASSFSSGQGYEQYF. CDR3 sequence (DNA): TGTGCCAGCAGCTTTTCGAGCGGGCAGGGTTACGAGCAGTACTTC. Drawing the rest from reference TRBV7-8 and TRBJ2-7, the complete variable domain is GAGVSQSPRYKVAKRGQDVALRCDPISGHVSLFWYQQALGQGPEFLTYFQNEAQLDKSGLPSDRFFAERPEGSVSTLKIQRTQQEDSAVYLCASSFSSGQGYEQYFGPGTRLTVT.

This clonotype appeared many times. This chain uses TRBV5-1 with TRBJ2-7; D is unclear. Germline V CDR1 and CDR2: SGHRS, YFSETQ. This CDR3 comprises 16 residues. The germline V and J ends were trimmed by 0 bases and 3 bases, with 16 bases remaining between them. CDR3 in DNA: TGCGCCAGCAGCTTGGCCGGAATCAAGCTGGGCTACGAGCAGTACTTC. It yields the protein CASSLAGIKLGYEQYF.

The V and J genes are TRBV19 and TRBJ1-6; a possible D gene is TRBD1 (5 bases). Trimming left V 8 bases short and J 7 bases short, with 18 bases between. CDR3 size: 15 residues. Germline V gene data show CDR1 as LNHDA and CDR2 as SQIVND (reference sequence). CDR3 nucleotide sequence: TGTGCCAGTTTAGACGGGGCACTCGACAATTCACCCCTCCACTTT. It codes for CASLDGALDNSPLHF.

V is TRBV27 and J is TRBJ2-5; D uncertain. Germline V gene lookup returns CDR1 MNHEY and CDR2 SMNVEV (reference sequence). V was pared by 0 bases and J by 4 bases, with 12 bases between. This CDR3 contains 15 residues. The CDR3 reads CASSLSNSYTETQYF. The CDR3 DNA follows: TGTGCCAGCAGTTTATCGAACAGTTACACAGAGACCCAGTACTTC.

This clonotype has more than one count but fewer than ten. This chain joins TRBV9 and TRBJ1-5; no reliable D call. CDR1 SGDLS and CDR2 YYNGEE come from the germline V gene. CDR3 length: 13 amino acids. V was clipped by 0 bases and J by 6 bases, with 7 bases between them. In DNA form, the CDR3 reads TGTGCCAGCAGCGTAGCTCTGGGTCAGCCCCAGCATTTT. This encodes CASSVALGQPQHF.

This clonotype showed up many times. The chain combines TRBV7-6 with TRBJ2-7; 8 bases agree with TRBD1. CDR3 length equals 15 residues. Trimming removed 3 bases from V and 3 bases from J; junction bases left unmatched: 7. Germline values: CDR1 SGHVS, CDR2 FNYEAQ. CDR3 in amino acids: CASSFLSTGDYEQYF. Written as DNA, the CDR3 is TGTGCCAGCAGCTTCCTTTCGACAGGGGACTACGAGCAGTACTTC.

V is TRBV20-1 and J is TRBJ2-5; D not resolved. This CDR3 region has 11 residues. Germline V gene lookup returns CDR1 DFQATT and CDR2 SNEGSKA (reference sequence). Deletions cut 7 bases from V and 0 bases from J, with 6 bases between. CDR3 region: CSGGNQETQYF. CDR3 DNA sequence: TGCAGTGGCGGCAACCAAGAGACCCAGTACTTC.

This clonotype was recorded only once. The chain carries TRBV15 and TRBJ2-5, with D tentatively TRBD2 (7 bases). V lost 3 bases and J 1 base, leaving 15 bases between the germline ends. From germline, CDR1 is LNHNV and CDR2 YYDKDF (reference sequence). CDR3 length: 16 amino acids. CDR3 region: CATSSLEGGGQETQYF. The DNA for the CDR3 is TGTGCCACCAGCAGTTTAGAAGGGGGGGGCCAAGAGACCCAGTACTTC.

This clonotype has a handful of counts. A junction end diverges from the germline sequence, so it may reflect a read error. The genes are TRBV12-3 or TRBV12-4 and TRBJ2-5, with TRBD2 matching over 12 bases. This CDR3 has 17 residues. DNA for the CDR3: TGTGCCAGCAGTTCCTCGACTAGCGGGAGACTACAAGAGGCCCAGTACTTC. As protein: CASSSSTSGRLQEAQYF.

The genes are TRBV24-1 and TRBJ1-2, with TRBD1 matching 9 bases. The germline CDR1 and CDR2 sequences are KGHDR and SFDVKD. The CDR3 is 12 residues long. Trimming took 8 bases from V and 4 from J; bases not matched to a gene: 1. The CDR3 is CATKDRGYGYTF. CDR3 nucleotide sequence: TGTGCCACCAAGGACAGGGGCTATGGCTACACCTTC.

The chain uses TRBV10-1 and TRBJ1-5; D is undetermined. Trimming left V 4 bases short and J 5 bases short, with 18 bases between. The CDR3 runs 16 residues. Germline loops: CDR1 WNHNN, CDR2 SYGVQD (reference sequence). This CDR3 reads CASSAQKGSSDQPQHF. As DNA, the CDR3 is TGCGCCAGCAGTGCACAAAAGGGCAGCTCCGATCAGCCCCAGCATTTT.

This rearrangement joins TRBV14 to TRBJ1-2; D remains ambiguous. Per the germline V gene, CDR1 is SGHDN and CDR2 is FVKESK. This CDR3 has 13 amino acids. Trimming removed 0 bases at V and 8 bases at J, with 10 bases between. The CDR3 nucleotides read TGTGCCAGCAGCCAAGATTTTGCGGGAGGCTACACCTTC. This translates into CASSQDFAGGYTF.

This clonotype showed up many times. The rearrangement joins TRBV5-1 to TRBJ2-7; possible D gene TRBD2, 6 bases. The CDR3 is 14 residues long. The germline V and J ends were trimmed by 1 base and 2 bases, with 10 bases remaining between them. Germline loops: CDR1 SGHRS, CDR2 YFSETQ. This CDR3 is CASSLLPGAYEQYF. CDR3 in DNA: TGCGCCAGCAGCTTGTTACCGGGGGCCTACGAGCAGTACTTC.

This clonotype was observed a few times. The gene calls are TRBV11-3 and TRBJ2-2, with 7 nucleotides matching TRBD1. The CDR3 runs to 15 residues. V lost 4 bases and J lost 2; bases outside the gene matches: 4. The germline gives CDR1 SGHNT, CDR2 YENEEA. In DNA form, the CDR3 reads TGTGCCAGCAGCTACCACAGGGGAAACACCGGGGAGCTGTTTTTT. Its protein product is CASSYHRGNTGELFF.